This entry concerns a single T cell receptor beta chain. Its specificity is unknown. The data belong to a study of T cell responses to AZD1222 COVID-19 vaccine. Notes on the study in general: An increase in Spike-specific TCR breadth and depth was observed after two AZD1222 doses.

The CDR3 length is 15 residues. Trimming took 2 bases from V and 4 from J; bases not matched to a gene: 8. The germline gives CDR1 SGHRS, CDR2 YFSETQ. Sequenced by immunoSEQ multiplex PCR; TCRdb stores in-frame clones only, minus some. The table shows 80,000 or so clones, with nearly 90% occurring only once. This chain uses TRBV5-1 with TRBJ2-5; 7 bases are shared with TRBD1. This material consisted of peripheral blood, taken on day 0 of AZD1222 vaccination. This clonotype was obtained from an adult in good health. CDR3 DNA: TGCGCCAGCAGCTTTTACAGGGGTGAGGGAGAGACCCAGTACTTC. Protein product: CASSFYRGEGETQYF.